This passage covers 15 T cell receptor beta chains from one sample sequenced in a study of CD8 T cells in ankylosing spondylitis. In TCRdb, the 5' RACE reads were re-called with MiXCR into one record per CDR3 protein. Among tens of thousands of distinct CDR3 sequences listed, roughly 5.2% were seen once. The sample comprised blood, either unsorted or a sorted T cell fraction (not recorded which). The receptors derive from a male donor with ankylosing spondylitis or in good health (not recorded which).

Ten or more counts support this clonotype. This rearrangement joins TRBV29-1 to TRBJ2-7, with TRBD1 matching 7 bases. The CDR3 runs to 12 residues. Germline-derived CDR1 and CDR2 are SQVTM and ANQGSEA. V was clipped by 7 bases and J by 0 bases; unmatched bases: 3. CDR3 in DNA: TGCAGCGCGGGACAGAGCTCCTACGAGCAGTACTTC. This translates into CSAGQSSYEQYF.

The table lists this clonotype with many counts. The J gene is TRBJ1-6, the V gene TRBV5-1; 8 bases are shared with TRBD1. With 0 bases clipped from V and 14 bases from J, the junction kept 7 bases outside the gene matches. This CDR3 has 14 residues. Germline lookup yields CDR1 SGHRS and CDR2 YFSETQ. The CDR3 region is CASSLEQGVPTLHF. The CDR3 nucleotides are TGCGCCAGCAGCTTGGAACAGGGGGTTCCGACCCTCCACTTT.

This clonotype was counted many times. This CDR3 is CASSEFPNSPLHF. Written as DNA, the CDR3 is TGTGCCAGCAGTGAATTCCCAAACTCACCCCTCCACTTT. V usage is TRBV25-1 and J usage is TRBJ1-6; D unresolved. CDR1 is MGHDK, CDR2 SYGVNS, per germline. Trimming took 1 base from V and 10 from J, leaving 8 bases between them. This CDR3 spans 13 amino acids.

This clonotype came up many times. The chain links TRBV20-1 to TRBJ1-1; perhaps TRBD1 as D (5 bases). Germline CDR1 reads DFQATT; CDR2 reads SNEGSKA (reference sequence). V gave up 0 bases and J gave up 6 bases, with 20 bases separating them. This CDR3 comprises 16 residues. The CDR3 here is CSARDLGAGYLAEAFF. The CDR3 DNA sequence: TGCAGTGCTAGAGATTTAGGGGCAGGTTACTTAGCTGAAGCTTTCTTT.

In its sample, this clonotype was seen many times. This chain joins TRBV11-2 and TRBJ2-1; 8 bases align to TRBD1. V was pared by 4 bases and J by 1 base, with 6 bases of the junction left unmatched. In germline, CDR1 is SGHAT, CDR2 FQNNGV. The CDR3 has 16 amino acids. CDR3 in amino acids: CASSSGTGDSYNEQFF. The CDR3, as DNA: TGTGCCAGCAGCTCCGGGACAGGAGATTCCTACAATGAGCAGTTCTTC.

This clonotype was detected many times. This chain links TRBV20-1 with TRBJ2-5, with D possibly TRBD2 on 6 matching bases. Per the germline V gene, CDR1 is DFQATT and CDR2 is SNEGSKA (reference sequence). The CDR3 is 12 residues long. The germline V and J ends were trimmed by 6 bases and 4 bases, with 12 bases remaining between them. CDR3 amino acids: CSAPRDLETQYF. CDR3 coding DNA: TGCAGTGCCCCCAGGGACTTAGAGACCCAGTACTTC.

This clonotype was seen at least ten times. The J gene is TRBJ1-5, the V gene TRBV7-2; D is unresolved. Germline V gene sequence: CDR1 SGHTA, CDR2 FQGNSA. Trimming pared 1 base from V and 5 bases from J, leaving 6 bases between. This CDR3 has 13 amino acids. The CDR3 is CASSLVPDQPQHF. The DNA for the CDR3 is TGTGCCAGCAGCTTAGTCCCTGATCAGCCCCAGCATTTT.

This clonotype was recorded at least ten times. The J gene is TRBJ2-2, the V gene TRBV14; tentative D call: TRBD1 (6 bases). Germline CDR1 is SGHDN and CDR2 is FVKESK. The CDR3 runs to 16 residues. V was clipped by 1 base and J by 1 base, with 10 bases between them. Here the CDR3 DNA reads TGTGCCAGCAGCCAAGTTCCGGGACAGAACACCGGGGAGCTGTTTTTT. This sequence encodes CASSQVPGQNTGELFF.

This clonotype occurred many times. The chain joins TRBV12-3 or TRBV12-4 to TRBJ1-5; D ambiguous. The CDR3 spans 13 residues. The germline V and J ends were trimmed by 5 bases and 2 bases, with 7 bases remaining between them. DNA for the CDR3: TGTGCCAGCAGTGAGAGGGGCAATCAGCCCCAGCATTTT. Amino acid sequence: CASSERGNQPQHF.

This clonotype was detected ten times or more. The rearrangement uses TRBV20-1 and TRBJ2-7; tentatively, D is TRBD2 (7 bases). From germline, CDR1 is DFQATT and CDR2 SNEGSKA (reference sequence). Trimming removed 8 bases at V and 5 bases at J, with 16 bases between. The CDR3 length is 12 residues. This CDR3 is CSPGAGANEQYF. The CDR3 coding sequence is TGCAGTCCAGGGGCGGGGGCAAACGAGCAGTACTTC.

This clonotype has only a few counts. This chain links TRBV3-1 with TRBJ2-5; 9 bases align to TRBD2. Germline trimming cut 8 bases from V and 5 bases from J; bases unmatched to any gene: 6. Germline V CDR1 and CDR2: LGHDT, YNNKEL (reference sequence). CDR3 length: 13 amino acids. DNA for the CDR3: TGTGCCAGCGCGGGAGGGGGCCGTGAGACCCAGTACTTC. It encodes CASAGGGRETQYF.

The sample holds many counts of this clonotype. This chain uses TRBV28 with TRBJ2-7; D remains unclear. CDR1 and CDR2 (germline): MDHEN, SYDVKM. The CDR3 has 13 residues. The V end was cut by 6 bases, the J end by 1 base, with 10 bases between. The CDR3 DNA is TGTGCCAGCAGCCAGACACCATCCTACGAGCAGTACTTC. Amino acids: CASSQTPSYEQYF.

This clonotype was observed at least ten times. The CDR3 bases are TGTGCCAGCAGCGTCCGGGACTACACAGATACGCAGTATTTT. Its translation: CASSVRDYTDTQYF. The V and J genes are TRBV5-5 and TRBJ2-3, with 7 bases that match TRBD2. Germline V CDR1 and CDR2: SGHKS, YYEKEE (reference sequence). The CDR3 has 14 amino acids. J lost 2 bases, V lost 4 bases, and 4 bases had no gene match.

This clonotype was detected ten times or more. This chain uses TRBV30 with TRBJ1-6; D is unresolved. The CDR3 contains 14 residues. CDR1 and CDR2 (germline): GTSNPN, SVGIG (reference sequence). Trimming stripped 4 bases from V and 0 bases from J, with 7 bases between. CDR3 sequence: CAWNYGSYNSPLHF. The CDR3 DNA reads TGTGCCTGGAATTATGGCTCCTATAATTCACCCCTCCACTTT.

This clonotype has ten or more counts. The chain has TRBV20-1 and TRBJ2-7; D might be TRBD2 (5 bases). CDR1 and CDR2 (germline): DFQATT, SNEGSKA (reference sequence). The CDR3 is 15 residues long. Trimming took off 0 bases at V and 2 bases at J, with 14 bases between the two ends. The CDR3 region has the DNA TGCAGTGCTAGAGATAAAATCGGGAATGCCTACGAGCAGTACTTC. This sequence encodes CSARDKIGNAYEQYF.